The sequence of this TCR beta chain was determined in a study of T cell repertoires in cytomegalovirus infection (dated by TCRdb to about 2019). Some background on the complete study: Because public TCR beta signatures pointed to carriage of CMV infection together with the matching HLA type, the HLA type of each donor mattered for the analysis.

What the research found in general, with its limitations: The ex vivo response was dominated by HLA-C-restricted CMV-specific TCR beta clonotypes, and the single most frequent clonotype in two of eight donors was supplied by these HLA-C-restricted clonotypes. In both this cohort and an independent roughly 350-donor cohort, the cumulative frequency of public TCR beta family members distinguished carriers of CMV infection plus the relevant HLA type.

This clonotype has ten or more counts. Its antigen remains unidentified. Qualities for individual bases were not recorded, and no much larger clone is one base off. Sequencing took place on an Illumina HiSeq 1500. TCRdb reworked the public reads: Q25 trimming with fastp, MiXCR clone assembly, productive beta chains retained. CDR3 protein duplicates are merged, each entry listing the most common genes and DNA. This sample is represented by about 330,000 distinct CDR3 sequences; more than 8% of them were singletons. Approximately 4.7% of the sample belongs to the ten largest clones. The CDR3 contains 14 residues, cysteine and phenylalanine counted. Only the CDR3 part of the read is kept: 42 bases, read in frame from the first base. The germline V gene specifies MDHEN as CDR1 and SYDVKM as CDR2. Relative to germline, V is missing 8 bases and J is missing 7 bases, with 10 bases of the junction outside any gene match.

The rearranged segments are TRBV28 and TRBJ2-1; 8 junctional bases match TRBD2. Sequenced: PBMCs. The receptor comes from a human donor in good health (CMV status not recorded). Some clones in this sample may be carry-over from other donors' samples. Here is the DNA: TGTGCCAGCTCGTTAAGCGGGAGTAGGAATGAGCAGTTCTTC. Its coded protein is CASSLSGSRNEQFF.